The clone carrying this T cell receptor beta chain was detected once. V gave up 4 bases and J gave up 5 bases, with 12 bases separating them. Germline CDR1 reads MDHEN; CDR2 reads SYDVKM. The CDR3 extends over 14 amino acids. Libraries were prepared by immunoSEQ multiplex PCR; TCRdb keeps only in-frame clonotypes and omits some of them. The sample yields roughly 97,000 clones, about nine tenths seen once. This specimen belongs to a study of T cell changes during pregnancy in multiple sclerosis. J is TRBJ1-5 and V is TRBV28; D is ambiguous. The specimen was peripheral blood, collected in the second trimester of pregnancy. The sequence was obtained from a female donor in good health, enrolled as a control in a pregnancy study. DNA of the CDR3: TGTGCCAGCAGTTACTACTCCCGGGATCAGCCCCAGCATTTT. The encoded protein is CASSYYSRDQPQHF.